This is a list of T cell receptor beta chains from one sample in a study of CD8 T cells in Susac syndrome. TCRdb independently ran MiXCR on the immunoSEQ multiplex PCR reads; one entry per CDR3 protein. The profile covers some 96,000 distinct CDR3 sequences, with approximately 95% appearing a single time and 0.3% taken by the ten largest. Source material: CD8+ T cells from PBMCs. The source is a human donor with Susac syndrome. CDR3s include the opening cysteine and the closing phenylalanine or tryptophan.

v_call,j_call,cdr3_aa
TRBV18,TRBJ1-1,CASSPYQDRAEAFF
TRBV20-1,TRBJ2-2,CSARRQGAGTGELFF
TRBV24-1,TRBJ2-1,CATSDPRSSYNEQFF
TRBV13,TRBJ2-7,CASSLIRAGEVQYF
TRBV3-1,TRBJ2-4,CASSHRGAKNIQYF
TRBV9,TRBJ2-4,CASSASATGRVRYF
TRBV18,TRBJ2-7,CASSHPPAGVNEQYF
TRBV5-1,TRBJ2-3,CASSLERSTDTQYF
TRBV7-3,TRBJ2-5,CASSSLLQETQYF
TRBV7-3,TRBJ2-1,CASSSQAGDIDNEQFF
TRBV7-9,TRBJ1-5,CASSLMTGQPQHF
TRBV12-5,TRBJ1-1,CASGKDRETEAFF
TRBV5-6,TRBJ2-3,CASSLLAGGNLDTQYF
TRBV4-1,TRBJ1-1,CASSQGPGSGTEAFF
TRBV11-2,TRBJ2-6,CASSLDRSGVSGANVLTF
TRBV10-2,TRBJ1-3,CASSETGNSGNTIYF
TRBV4-1,TRBJ2-7,CASSQEGQGDAYEQYF
TRBV4-1,TRBJ2-7,CASSQGSGPYEQYF
TRBV23-1,TRBJ2-3,CASSQPDRETQYF
TRBV7-9,TRBJ2-6,CASSFLSWDRSGANVLTF
TRBV5-4,TRBJ2-5,CASSLDGGGARETQYF
TRBV4-2,TRBJ2-7,CASSQTESGSYEQYF
TRBV29-1,TRBJ2-2,CSVERGTGELFF
TRBV20-1,TRBJ2-7,CSARGTPDSGGSYEQYF
TRBV28,TRBJ2-1,CASSFGAGAREQFF
TRBV25-1,TRBJ2-1,CASSDRQGTHNEQFF
TRBV29-1,TRBJ2-5,CSVRLVLQETQYF
TRBV14,TRBJ1-2,CASSRDLKGYGYTF
TRBV11-2,TRBJ1-6,CASSSSIRGGVDSPLHF
TRBV12-3/TRBV12-4,TRBJ2-7,CASSPDRSSYEQYF
TRBV3-1,TRBJ2-2,CASSQDGRELFF
TRBV6-5,TRBJ2-2,CASSYSNTGELFF
TRBV20-1,TRBJ2-7,CSARGGHSSSYEQYF
TRBV5-1,TRBJ2-3,CASSGTQGTDTQYF
TRBV27,TRBJ2-7,CASRRGAYEQYF
TRBV7-9,TRBJ1-5,CASSLGGDGQPQHF
TRBV20-1,TRBJ2-5,CSARGPVGETQYF
TRBV5-1,TRBJ2-7,CASRLGAIHEQYF
TRBV7-9,TRBJ2-7,CASSLTDRGFYEQYF
TRBV28,TRBJ2-3,CASSLPSTDTQYF
TRBV9,TRBJ2-2,CASSVAGELFF
TRBV7-9,TRBJ2-1,CASSSDPHNEQFF
TRBV18,TRBJ1-1,CASSPPGGLLNTEAFF
TRBV20-1,TRBJ2-4,CSANPGAGLLHIQYF
TRBV6-1,TRBJ2-5,CASSESLLQETQYF
TRBV29-1,TRBJ2-3,CSVIAGGADTQYF
TRBV29-1,TRBJ2-3,CSATGLAVSTDTQYF
TRBV5-1,TRBJ2-1,CASSLGRGPRDEQFF
TRBV9,TRBJ1-5,CASSPGGTTQPQHF
TRBV29-1,TRBJ2-4,CSVDGGRSNIQYF
TRBV5-6,TRBJ2-3,CASSRERGATDTQYF
TRBV12-3/TRBV12-4,TRBJ2-7,CASSSTGEGTYEQYF
TRBV20-1,TRBJ1-2,CSAREGTGASYTF
TRBV12-3/TRBV12-4,TRBJ2-7,CASSLRGGGHTYEQYF
TRBV19,TRBJ1-2,CASSMWVDRDGYTF
TRBV11-2,TRBJ2-4,CASTPDRGRDIQYF
TRBV23-1,TRBJ1-2,CASSPSPYGGARGYTF
TRBV10-3,TRBJ2-5,CAISDGLETQYF
TRBV3-1,TRBJ2-2,CASSQDSWVGELFF